The 20 T cell receptor beta chains listed next were all sequenced from one sample in a study of identical twins. TCRdb re-called the 5' RACE reads through MiXCR, storing one row per CDR3 protein. The sample lists about 890,000 distinct CDR3 sequences; around 12% were seen once. These same records also appear under a second study, on yellow fever vaccine responses in identical twins.

The sequenced sample was PBMCs. The receptors stem from a woman between 18 and 30 years old in good health.

This chain uses TRBV12-3 or TRBV12-4 with TRBJ1-5; TRBD1 matches at 9 bases. The CDR3 spans 14 residues. Unmatched junction bases numbered 9, after V lost 6 bases and J lost 9 bases. In nucleotides, the CDR3 is TGTGCCAGCAGCCCCGGGACAGGGATAAGGCCCCAGCATTTT. It encodes CASSPGTGIRPQHF.

V gene TRBV19 combines with J gene TRBJ2-6; TRBD1 aligns across 12 bases. The CDR3 consists of 18 residues. The V segment lost 4 bases and the J segment 3 bases; nucleotides outside the gene matches: 7. Germline V CDR1 and CDR2: LNHDA, SQIVND (reference sequence). The CDR3 DNA follows: TGTGCCAGTAGTACCTCCGGGACAGGGGGCGATGGGGCCAACGTCCTGACTTTC. It encodes CASSTSGTGGDGANVLTF.

This clonotype showed up just a few times. The genes are TRBV11-2 and TRBJ2-7; D gene unclear. The V end was cut by 0 bases, the J end by 2 bases, with 11 bases between. CDR1 is SGHAT, CDR2 FQNNGV, per germline. This CDR3 has 15 residues. In nucleotides, the CDR3 is TGTGCCAGCAGCTTAGATATGACGGGCGCCTACGAGCAGTACTTC. Amino acid sequence: CASSLDMTGAYEQYF.

J is TRBJ1-5 and V is TRBV28, with D maybe TRBD1 (6 bases). V lost 2 bases and J 5 bases, leaving 10 bases between the germline ends. This CDR3 has 14 amino acids. The germline CDR1 and CDR2 sequences are MDHEN and SYDVKM. The CDR3 nucleotides read TGTGCCAGCAGTTTAAGGGGGGCTTATCAGCCCCAGCATTTT. It is translated as CASSLRGAYQPQHF.

The V call is TRBV2, the J call TRBJ1-1; 8 bases agree with TRBD1. This CDR3 region has 15 residues. CDR1 and CDR2 from the germline V gene are SNHLY and FYNNEI. With 2 bases clipped from V and 7 bases from J, the junction kept 9 bases outside the gene matches. The CDR3 sequence is CASSESGQGVFEAFF. For the CDR3, the DNA is TGTGCCAGCAGTGAATCTGGACAGGGTGTTTTTGAAGCTTTCTTT. The full variable domain, in which reference TRBV2 and TRBJ1-1 provide the parts outside the CDR3, is EPEVTQTPSHQVTQMGQEVILRCVPISNHLYFYWYRQILGQKVEFLVSFYNNEISEKSEIFDDQFSVERPDGSNFTLKIRSTKLEDSAMYFCASSESGQGVFEAFFGQGTRLTVV.

This clonotype occurred a few times. This sequence joins TRBV12-5 and TRBJ2-3; the match to TRBD2 covers 7 bases. Germline loops: CDR1 LGHNT, CDR2 FRNRAP. CDR3 size: 16 residues. The ends lost 2 bases at V and 1 base at J; junction bases unmatched: 6. The CDR3 is CASGLMAGVGTDTQYF. CDR3 coding DNA: TGTGCTAGTGGTTTGATGGCGGGAGTAGGCACAGATACGCAGTATTTT.

This clonotype was counted only a few times. The rearrangement uses TRBV7-6 and TRBJ2-1, with a possible D match to TRBD1 (6 bases). CDR1 and CDR2 from the germline V gene are SGHVS and FNYEAQ. The CDR3 runs 14 residues. Deletions cut 5 bases from V and 6 bases from J, with 14 bases between. The CDR3 loop reads CASSPGTYVNEQFF. As DNA, the CDR3 is TGTGCCAGCAGCCCAGGGACATATGTCAATGAGCAGTTCTTC.

V gene TRBV20-1 combines with J gene TRBJ1-2, with D tentatively TRBD1 (5 bases). Germline-derived CDR1 and CDR2 are DFQATT and SNEGSKA (reference sequence). The CDR3 is 15 amino acids. Deletions cut 3 bases from V and 4 bases from J, with 18 bases between. Written as DNA, the CDR3 is TGCAGTGCTAGGGGGGGGTTGTCAAACCCCTATGGCTACACCTTC. Protein product: CSARGGLSNPYGYTF.

This clonotype showed up just a few times. This rearrangement joins TRBV6-1 to TRBJ1-6, with 7 bases lining up with TRBD1. After removal of 6 bases from V and 0 bases from J, the junction contained 5 bases not matched to a gene. From germline, CDR1 is MNHNS and CDR2 SASEGT. This CDR3 spans 16 amino acids. The CDR3 region is CASRAGQSSYNSPLHF. The DNA for the CDR3 is TGTGCCAGCAGGGCGGGACAGAGCTCCTATAATTCACCCCTCCACTTT.

This sequence joins TRBV29-1 and TRBJ2-5; 10 bases are shared with TRBD2. CDR1 is SQVTM, CDR2 ANQGSEA, per germline. With V trimmed by 8 bases and J by 5 bases, 8 bases remained unmatched. The CDR3 has 13 amino acids. The CDR3 is CSSSGRGQETQYF. CDR3 DNA: TGCAGCTCTAGCGGGAGAGGACAGGAGACCCAGTACTTC. Combining the CDR3 with reference TRBV29-1 and TRBJ2-5 gives the whole variable domain SAVISQKPSRDICQRGTSLTIQCQVDSQVTMMFWYRQQPGQSLTLIATANQGSEATYESGFVIDKFPISRPNLTFSTLTVSNMSPEDSSIYLCSSSGRGQETQYFGPGTRLLVL.

The chain combines TRBV6-1 with TRBJ2-1; 7 positions match TRBD1. Germline CDR1 reads MNHNS; CDR2 reads SASEGT. With V trimmed by 6 bases and J by 6 bases, 8 bases remained unmatched. This CDR3 has 14 residues. The CDR3 DNA is TGTGCCAGCAGCCAGACAGGGTTGACCAATGAGCAGTTCTTC. Translated, it gives CASSQTGLTNEQFF.

This clonotype was recorded many times. The J gene is TRBJ1-1, the V gene TRBV5-1; no reliable D call. Germline V gene data show CDR1 as SGHRS and CDR2 as YFSETQ. Trimming removed 0 bases from V and 3 bases from J, with 9 bases in between. The CDR3 loop spans 14 amino acids. The CDR3 sequence is CASSLGHRDTEAFF. CDR3 sequence (DNA): TGCGCCAGCAGCTTGGGACATCGGGACACTGAAGCTTTCTTT.

The V gene is TRBV24-1, the J gene TRBJ1-1; D remains unclear. V lost 6 bases and J 1 base, leaving 8 bases between the germline ends. In germline, CDR1 is KGHDR, CDR2 SFDVKD. The CDR3 runs to 13 residues. The chain's CDR3 is CATSFAQNTEAFF. The CDR3 bases are TGTGCCACCAGTTTTGCACAGAACACTGAAGCTTTCTTT.

In this sample, this clonotype turned up a few times. The V call is TRBV5-1, the J call TRBJ2-3; D not certain. CDR3 length: 14 amino acids. Germline CDR1 and CDR2: SGHRS and YFSETQ. Trimming removed 3 bases at V and 2 bases at J, with 10 bases between. The CDR3 protein is CASSSAEITDTQYF. In nucleotides, the CDR3 is TGCGCCAGCAGCTCGGCGGAAATCACAGATACGCAGTATTTT.

This clonotype was seen ten or more times. The chain uses TRBV6-1 and TRBJ2-2; D possibly corresponds to TRBD2 (6 bases). The CDR3 contains 14 residues. Trimming cost V 6 bases and J 1 base, with 9 bases left between them. Germline CDR1 reads MNHNS; CDR2 reads SASEGT. The CDR3 loop reads CASSSGLNTGELFF. The DNA of the CDR3 is TGTGCCAGCAGCTCGGGACTGAACACCGGGGAGCTGTTTTTT.

This clonotype was observed a handful of times. The rearrangement uses TRBV28 and TRBJ2-1; D not resolved. CDR1 and CDR2 (germline): MDHEN, SYDVKM. V was shortened by 5 bases and J by 9 bases, with 11 bases between the two germline ends. CDR3 size: 12 residues. The CDR3, as DNA: TGTGCCAGCAGTCCGGCCCCGAGTGAGCAGTTCTTC. This codes for CASSPAPSEQFF.

This clonotype was seen a few times. The V call is TRBV4-1, the J call TRBJ1-2, with 7 nucleotides matching TRBD1. Germline-derived CDR1 and CDR2 are MGHRA and YSYEKL. V was pared by 4 bases and J by 5 bases, with 16 bases of the junction left unmatched. This CDR3 contains 17 residues. The CDR3 bases are TGCGCCAGCAGCCGGGACAAGGGGACAGCCTTTTTATATGGCTACACCTTC. This sequence encodes CASSRDKGTAFLYGYTF.

CDR3 protein: CASSLSRQMNTEAFF. In nucleotides, the CDR3 is TGCGCCAGCAGCTTGTCTCGACAGATGAACACTGAAGCTTTCTTT. The rearrangement links TRBV5-1 to TRBJ1-1, with D possibly TRBD1 on 5 matching bases. The V gene lost 1 base and the J gene lost 0 bases, with 10 bases spanning the gap. Germline CDR1 and CDR2: SGHRS and YFSETQ. The CDR3 is made up of 15 amino acids.

The chain has TRBV18 and TRBJ1-4; a weak D match, TRBD1 (6 bases). Germline V gene data show CDR1 as KGHSH and CDR2 as LQKENI. This CDR3 has 14 residues. Trimming left V 3 bases short and J 4 bases short, with 9 bases between. CDR3 in amino acids: CASSPDSINEKLFF. In DNA form, the CDR3 reads TGTGCCAGCTCACCGGACAGTATTAATGAAAAACTGTTTTTT.

This clonotype came up many times. The gene calls are TRBV27 and TRBJ2-7; no firm D call. The germline V gene encodes CDR1 MNHEY and CDR2 SMNVEV (reference sequence). CDR3 length: 15 residues. The V end was cut by 5 bases, the J end by 3 bases, with 17 bases between. CDR3: CASSEWGGRNYEQYF. For the CDR3, the DNA is TGTGCCAGCAGTGAATGGGGTGGCAGGAACTACGAGCAGTACTTC.